One and the same sample provided the 24 T cell receptor beta chains below, sequenced in a study of blood T cell repertoires in COVID-19. Data came from immunoSEQ multiplex PCR; TCRdb stores just in-frame clones and leaves some out. Among fewer than 200,000 clones listed, over 75% were seen once. The sequenced material came from peripheral blood. The receptors originated from a man aged 60-69 years who had recovered from COVID-19.

The table lists this clone with a few counts. This rearrangement joins TRBV9 to TRBJ1-2; D not certain. Between the trimmed V and J ends, which lost 1 base and 3 bases, there was a span of 7 bases. The CDR3 spans 13 residues. The germline V gene has CDR1 SGDLS and CDR2 YYNGEE. The CDR3 coding sequence is TGTGCCAGCAGCGTAAGTCCAGACTATGGCTACACCTTC. Amino acid sequence: CASSVSPDYGYTF.

The V and J genes are TRBV7-2 and TRBJ1-2, with D hard to call. V shed 6 bases and J shed 8 bases, with 10 bases lying between them. CDR1 SGHTA and CDR2 FQGNSA come from the germline V gene. The CDR3 has 11 residues. The CDR3 nucleotides are TGTGCCAGCAGTTCACAGAAGGGCTACACCTTC. This gives the protein CASSSQKGYTF.

The chain joins TRBV7-8 to TRBJ1-2; D remains unclear. This CDR3 spans 14 amino acids. Per the germline V gene, CDR1 is SGHVS and CDR2 is FQNEAQ. Between the trimmed V and J ends, which lost 1 base and 0 bases, there was a span of 6 bases. CDR3 in amino acids: CASSLELANYGYTF. The CDR3 nucleotides are TGTGCCAGCAGCTTAGAACTAGCTAACTATGGCTACACCTTC.

The chain has TRBV5-1 and TRBJ1-1; no reliable D call. The CDR3 is 15 residues long. Germline V gene lookup returns CDR1 SGHRS and CDR2 YFSETQ. Trimming took off 4 bases at V and 10 bases at J, with 23 bases between the two ends. The CDR3 DNA follows: TGCGCCAGCAGCACCCATCTTGGCCTGCAGGCTCGAGCTTTCTTT. It codes for CASSTHLGLQARAFF.

This clone has just a few counts. The chain uses TRBV25-1 and TRBJ2-5; D is perhaps TRBD1 (7 bases). The germline V gene encodes CDR1 MGHDK and CDR2 SYGVNS. There are 15 residues in the CDR3. Trimming left V 8 bases short and J 4 bases short, with 20 bases between. The CDR3 spells CASRPPGGGVETQYF. CDR3 nucleotide sequence: TGTGCCAGCCGCCCACCAGGAGGGGGCGTAGAGACCCAGTACTTC. The entire variable domain, with the rest obtained from reference TRBV25-1 and TRBJ2-5, is as follows: EADIYQTPRYLVIGTGKKITLECSQTMGHDKMYWYQQDPGMELHLIHYSYGVNSTEKGDLSSESTVSRIRTEHFPLTLESARPSHTSQYLCASRPPGGGVETQYFGPGTRLLVL.

With respect to this clone: Other nucleotide sequences from this sample produce the same CDR3. This rearrangement joins TRBV6-5 to TRBJ2-7; D possibly corresponds to TRBD2 (6 bases). Germline V gene data show CDR1 as MNHEY and CDR2 as SVGAGI. V lost 6 bases, J lost 4 bases, and 13 bases lay in between. This CDR3 is 13 amino acids long. The CDR3 DNA reads as TGTGCCAGCAGAGCCGGGACTTCGTACGAGCAGTACTTC. Protein sequence: CASRAGTSYEQYF.

A note on this clone: An end of the junction does not agree with germline; a read error may underlie this. The V and J genes are TRBV7-7 and TRBJ2-5; 9 positions agree with TRBD1. CDR3 length: 15 residues. CDR1 and CDR2 from the germline V gene are SSHAT and FNYEAQ (reference sequence). The CDR3 here is CASSSGQGHQETQYF. The CDR3 DNA reads as TGTGCTAGCAGCTCGGGACAGGGTCACCAAGAGACCCAGTACTTC.

This clone occurred once. The V call is TRBV21-1, the J call TRBJ2-7; the DNA was not compared with TRBD2, the D call given in the table. TRBV21-1 is an annotated pseudogene. The CDR3 extends over 22 amino acids. CDR3 sequence reads: CASSKVPLRTSARPVRGYEQYF. CDR3 DNA: TGTGCCAGCAGCAAAGTGCCGCTTAGGACTAGCGCGCGACCTGTTCGGGGCTACGAGCAGTACTTC.

The chain couples TRBV5-1 to TRBJ2-5; TRBD1 is a possible D gene (5 bases). The CDR3 length is 16 residues. The germline V gene has CDR1 SGHRS and CDR2 YFSETQ. V lost 0 bases to trimming and J lost 5 bases, with 17 bases between them. CDR3 sequence (DNA): TGCGCCAGCAGCTTGGCAGGGATGGGTAGTGGGGAGACCCAGTACTTC. It translates to CASSLAGMGSGETQYF.

This chain links TRBV6-1 with TRBJ1-2; 7 nucleotides match TRBD1. Unmatched junction bases numbered 3, after V lost 2 bases and J lost 3 bases. The CDR3 is made up of 14 amino acids. Germline-derived CDR1 and CDR2 are MNHNS and SASEGT. The DNA of the CDR3 is TGTGCCAGCAGTGAACTCGGGACAGACTATGGCTACACCTTC. Translated: CASSELGTDYGYTF.

The sample holds a few counts of this clone. The chain combines TRBV27 with TRBJ1-1; no clear D gene. The germline V and J ends were trimmed by 5 bases and 2 bases, with 21 bases remaining between them. This CDR3 is 17 amino acids long. Per germline, CDR1 MNHEY and CDR2 SMNVEV (reference sequence). CDR3 amino acids: CASSTRGGSSLNTEAFF. The CDR3 DNA reads as TGTGCCAGCAGTACCCGCGGAGGCTCCTCCCTTAACACTGAAGCTTTCTTT.

The genes are TRBV12-5 and TRBJ2-7; 10 nucleotides match TRBD1. The V gene end was trimmed by 3 bases and the J gene end by 0 bases; junction bases not matched to a gene: 8. Germline V gene sequence: CDR1 LGHNT, CDR2 FRNRAP. The CDR3 extends over 17 amino acids. The chain's CDR3 is CASGLEPGTGVSYEQYF. DNA of the CDR3: TGTGCTAGTGGTTTAGAACCCGGGACAGGGGTCTCCTACGAGCAGTACTTC.

DNA for the CDR3: TGTGCCAGCAGTTTAATCCCAGGGGAATCCTACGAGCAGTACTTC. It codes for CASSLIPGESYEQYF. V is TRBV27 and J is TRBJ2-7, with D possibly matching TRBD1 (6 bases). The CDR3 spans 15 residues. Per germline, CDR1 MNHEY and CDR2 SMNVEV (reference sequence). V lost 2 bases to trimming and J lost 1 base, with 12 bases between them.

This sequence joins TRBV12-3 or TRBV12-4 and TRBJ2-7; D uncertain. This CDR3 is 12 amino acids long. V lost 6 bases and J lost 6, with 12 bases in between. CDR3 region: CASSRPGFEQYF. In DNA form, the CDR3 reads TGTGCCAGCAGCCGTCCCGGGTTCGAGCAGTACTTC.

The rearrangement uses TRBV7-3 and TRBJ2-1, with TRBD1 as a possible D gene (6 bases). CDR3 size: 12 residues. Germline V gene lookup returns CDR1 SGHTA and CDR2 FQGTGA. With 2 bases removed from V and 8 bases from J, the gap between germline ends came to 7 bases. CDR3 amino acids: CASSLQGYEQFF. The CDR3 DNA reads as TGTGCCAGCAGCTTACAGGGGTATGAGCAGTTCTTC.

The rearrangement links TRBV5-6 to TRBJ2-7; D gene unclear. CDR3 length equals 12 residues. Looked up from germline, CDR1 is SGHDT and CDR2 is YYEEEE. V lost 3 bases, J lost 0 bases, and 4 bases lay in between. Here the CDR3 DNA reads TGTGCCAGCAGCTGGAGCTCCTACGAGCAGTACTTC. Translating it yields CASSWSSYEQYF.

The V gene is TRBV27, the J gene TRBJ2-3; D unresolved. CDR1 and CDR2 (germline): MNHEY, SMNVEV (reference sequence). The CDR3 extends over 11 amino acids. The germline V and J ends were trimmed by 6 bases and 2 bases, with 3 bases remaining between them. Written as DNA, the CDR3 is TGTGCCAGCAGCCTCACAGATACGCAGTATTTT. Amino acid sequence: CASSLTDTQYF.

The chain employs TRBV9 and TRBJ2-3; possibly TRBD2 for D (5 bases). The CDR3 runs 16 residues. CDR1 SGDLS and CDR2 YYNGEE come from the germline V gene. V dropped 0 bases and J dropped 0 bases, with 11 bases sitting between them. Here the CDR3 reads CASSVAADSSTDTQYF. CDR3 DNA sequence: TGTGCCAGCAGCGTAGCGGCGGACTCGAGCACAGATACGCAGTATTTT.

The chain employs TRBV11-2 and TRBJ2-3; TRBD1 matches 8 bases. The CDR3 covers 14 residues. Germline assignment: CDR1 SGHAT and CDR2 FQNNGV. The junction had 3 bases not matched to a gene; V was cut back by 4 bases and J by 3 bases. The CDR3: CASSSTGGTDTQYF. The CDR3 DNA reads TGTGCCAGCAGCTCAACAGGGGGGACAGATACGCAGTATTTT.

This clone occurred a few times. The rearrangement joins TRBV6-6 to TRBJ2-1; the D gene is possibly TRBD1 (5 bases). The CDR3 is made up of 14 amino acids. CDR1 is MNHNY and CDR2 is SVGAGI in the germline V gene (reference sequence). V gave up 0 bases and J gave up 4 bases, with 7 bases separating them. CDR3 coding DNA: TGTGCCAGCAGTTACTCCTCAGGGTACAATGAGCAGTTCTTC. Amino acids: CASSYSSGYNEQFF.

J is TRBJ1-3 and V is TRBV6-5; D may be TRBD1 (5 bases). Trimming shortened V by 0 bases and J by 7 bases, and 13 bases separated the two germline ends. From germline, CDR1 is MNHEY and CDR2 SVGAGI. The CDR3 runs to 15 residues. The CDR3 loop reads CASSYSVRGFNTIYF. The CDR3 bases are TGTGCCAGCAGTTACTCGGTCCGGGGGTTCAACACCATATATTTT.

This clone was counted at least ten times. V and J are TRBV27 and TRBJ2-1; 11 positions match TRBD2. This CDR3 is 17 amino acids long. Trimming at V came to 5 bases and at J to 2 bases, leaving 8 bases not matched to a gene. Germline V gene lookup returns CDR1 MNHEY and CDR2 SMNVEV (reference sequence). CDR3 in amino acids: CASSTLLSGGAYNEQFF. The DNA of the CDR3 is TGTGCCAGCAGTACGCTCCTTAGCGGGGGGGCCTACAATGAGCAGTTCTTC.

CDR3 bases: TGTGCCAGCAGCTTCTTGACAGCGATCTCCGGGGAGCTGTTTTTT. Translation gives CASSFLTAISGELFF. The gene calls are TRBV7-8 and TRBJ2-2; D may be TRBD1 (5 bases). This CDR3 is built from 15 residues. Per the germline V gene, CDR1 is SGHVS and CDR2 is FQNEAQ. V was cut by 3 bases and J by 6 bases, with 14 bases left in between.

The CDR3 nucleotides are TGTGCCAGCAGCGTAGTGGACAGGGCGCATGGCTACACCTTC. This translates into CASSVVDRAHGYTF. The chain uses TRBV9 and TRBJ1-2; 8 positions match TRBD1. Germline-derived CDR1 and CDR2 are SGDLS and YYNGEE. The CDR3 has 14 amino acids. Trimming at V came to 0 bases and at J to 6 bases, leaving 4 bases not matched to a gene. The variable domain in full, with the rest retrieved from reference TRBV9 and TRBJ1-2, is DSGVTQTPKHLITATGQRVTLRCSPRSGDLSVYWYQQSLDQGLQFLIQYYNGEERAKGNILERFSAQQFPDLHSELNLSSLELGDSALYFCASSVVDRAHGYTFGSGTRLTVV.